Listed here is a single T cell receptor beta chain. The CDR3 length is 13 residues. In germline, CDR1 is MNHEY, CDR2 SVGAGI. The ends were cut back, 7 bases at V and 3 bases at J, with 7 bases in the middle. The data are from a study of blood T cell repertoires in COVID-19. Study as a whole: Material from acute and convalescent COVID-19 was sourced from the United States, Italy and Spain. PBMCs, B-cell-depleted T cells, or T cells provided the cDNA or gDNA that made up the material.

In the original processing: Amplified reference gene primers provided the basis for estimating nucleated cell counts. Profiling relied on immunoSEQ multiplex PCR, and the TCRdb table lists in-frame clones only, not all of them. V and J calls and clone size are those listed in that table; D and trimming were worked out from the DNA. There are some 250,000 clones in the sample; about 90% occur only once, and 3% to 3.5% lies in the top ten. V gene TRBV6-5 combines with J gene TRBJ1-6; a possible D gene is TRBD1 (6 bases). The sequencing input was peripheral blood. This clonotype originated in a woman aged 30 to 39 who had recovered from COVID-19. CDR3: CASKGDYNSPLHF. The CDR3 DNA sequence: TGTGCCAGCAAGGGGGACTATAATTCACCCCTCCACTTT.